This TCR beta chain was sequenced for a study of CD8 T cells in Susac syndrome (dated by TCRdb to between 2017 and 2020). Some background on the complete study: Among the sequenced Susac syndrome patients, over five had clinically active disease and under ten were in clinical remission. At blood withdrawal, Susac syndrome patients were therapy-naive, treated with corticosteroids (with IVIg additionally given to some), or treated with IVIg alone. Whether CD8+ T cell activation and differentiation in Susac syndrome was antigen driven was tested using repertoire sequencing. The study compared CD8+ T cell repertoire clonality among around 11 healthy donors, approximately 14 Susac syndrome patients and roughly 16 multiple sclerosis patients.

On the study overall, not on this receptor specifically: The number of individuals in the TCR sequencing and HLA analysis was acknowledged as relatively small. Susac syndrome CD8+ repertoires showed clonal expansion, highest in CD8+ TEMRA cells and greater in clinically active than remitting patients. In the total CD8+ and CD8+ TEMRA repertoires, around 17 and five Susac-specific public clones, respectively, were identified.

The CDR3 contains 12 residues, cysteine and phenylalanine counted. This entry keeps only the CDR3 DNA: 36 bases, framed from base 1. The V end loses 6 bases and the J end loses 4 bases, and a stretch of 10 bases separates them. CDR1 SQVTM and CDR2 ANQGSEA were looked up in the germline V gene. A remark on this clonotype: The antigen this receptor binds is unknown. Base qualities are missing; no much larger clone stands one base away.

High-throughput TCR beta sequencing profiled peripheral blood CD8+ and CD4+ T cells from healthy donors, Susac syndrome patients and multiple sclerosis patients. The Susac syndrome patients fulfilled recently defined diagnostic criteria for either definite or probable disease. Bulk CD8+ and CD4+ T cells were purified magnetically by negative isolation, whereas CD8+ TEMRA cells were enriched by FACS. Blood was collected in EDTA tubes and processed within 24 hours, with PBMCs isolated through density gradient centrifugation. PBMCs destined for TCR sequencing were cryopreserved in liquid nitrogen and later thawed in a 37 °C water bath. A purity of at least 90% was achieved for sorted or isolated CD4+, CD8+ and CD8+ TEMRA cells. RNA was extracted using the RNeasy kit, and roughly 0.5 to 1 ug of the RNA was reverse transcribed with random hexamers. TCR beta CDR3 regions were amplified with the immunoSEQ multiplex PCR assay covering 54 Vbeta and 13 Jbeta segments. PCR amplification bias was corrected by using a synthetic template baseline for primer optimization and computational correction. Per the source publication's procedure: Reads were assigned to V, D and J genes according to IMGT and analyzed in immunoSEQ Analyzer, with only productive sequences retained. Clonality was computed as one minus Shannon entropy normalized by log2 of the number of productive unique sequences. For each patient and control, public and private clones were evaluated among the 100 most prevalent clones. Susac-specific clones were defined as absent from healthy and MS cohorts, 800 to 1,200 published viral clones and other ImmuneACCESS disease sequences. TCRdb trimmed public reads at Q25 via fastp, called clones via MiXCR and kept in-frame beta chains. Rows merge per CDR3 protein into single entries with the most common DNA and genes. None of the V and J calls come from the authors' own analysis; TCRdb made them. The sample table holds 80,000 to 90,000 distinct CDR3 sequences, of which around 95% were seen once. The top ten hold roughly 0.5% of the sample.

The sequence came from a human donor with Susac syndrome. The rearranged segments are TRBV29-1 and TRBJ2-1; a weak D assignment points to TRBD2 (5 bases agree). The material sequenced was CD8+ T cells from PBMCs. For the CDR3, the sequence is CSVRAAYNEQFF. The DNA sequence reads TGCAGCGTCAGAGCGGCTTACAATGAGCAGTTCTTC.